The 24 T cell receptor beta chains below all came from one sample that was sequenced in a study of OX40 agonist ivuxolimab in advanced cancers. The method was immunoSEQ multiplex PCR; TCRdb's version includes in-frame clones alone and lacks a portion of them. The table lists some 80,000 clones, approximately 92% of them singletons. Sequenced here: CD4+ or CD8+ T cells sorted from blood, sampled in a trial of the OX40 agonist ivuxolimab. The receptors were gathered from an adult with an advanced solid tumor such as melanoma, head and neck, liver or kidney cancer.

The chain carries TRBV30 and TRBJ1-6; 8 positions agree with TRBD1. Germline CDR1 and CDR2: GTSNPN and SVGIG (reference sequence). The CDR3 is 13 amino acids. V was pared by 4 bases and J by 9 bases, with 5 bases of the junction left unmatched. CDR3 bases: TGTGCCTGGACTACAGGGGGAGGTTCACCCCTCCACTTT. Translating gives CAWTTGGGSPLHF.

The CDR3 nucleotides read TGTGCCACCAGCAGAGAGTCGATCGGGGAGCTGTTTTTT. This encodes CATSRESIGELFF. This chain uses TRBV15 with TRBJ2-2; D is unclear. V was trimmed by 0 bases and J by 7 bases, leaving 6 bases between them. Germline CDR1 is LNHNV and CDR2 is YYDKDF (reference sequence). This CDR3 has 13 amino acids.

The genes are TRBV25-1 and TRBJ2-1; 12 bases match TRBD2. Trimming cost V 5 bases and J 1 base; bases outside gene matches: 3. Per the germline V gene, CDR1 is MGHDK and CDR2 is SYGVNS. The CDR3 runs 16 residues. CDR3 in amino acids: CASSPLAGGSYNEQFF. CDR3 DNA: TGTGCCAGCAGTCCCCTAGCGGGAGGGTCCTACAATGAGCAGTTCTTC.

The genes are TRBV30 and TRBJ2-7, with D possibly called TRBD1 or TRBD2 (6 bases each). V lost 0 bases, J lost 9 bases, and 15 bases lay in between. The CDR3 has 13 amino acids. Germline V gene sequence: CDR1 GTSNPN, CDR2 SVGIG (reference sequence). CDR3 protein: CAWSVISGAVQYF. The CDR3 nucleotides are TGTGCCTGGAGTGTAATATCGGGGGCTGTGCAGTACTTC.

CDR3 in amino acids: CSVEDQGTNTEAFF. The CDR3 DNA sequence: TGCAGCGTTGAAGATCAGGGGACGAACACTGAAGCTTTCTTT. This chain connects TRBV29-1 to TRBJ1-1; D possibly corresponds to TRBD1 (6 bases). Trimming took 0 bases from V and 1 from J, leaving 9 bases between them. The germline gives CDR1 SQVTM, CDR2 ANQGSEA. The CDR3 spans 14 residues.

The chain combines TRBV14 with TRBJ2-5; D is ambiguous. Trimming pared 8 bases from V and 6 bases from J, leaving 4 bases between. Germline loops: CDR1 SGHDN, CDR2 FVKESK. This CDR3 region has 9 residues. The DNA for the CDR3 is TGTGCCAGCGAGAAGACCCAGTACTTC. This codes for CASEKTQYF.

Written as DNA, the CDR3 is TGTGCCAGCAGCCCCGGGACAGGGGGATCACCCCTCCACTTT. Protein: CASSPGTGGSPLHF. The rearrangement joins TRBV7-3 to TRBJ1-6; 11 positions agree with TRBD1. The V and J ends lost 5 bases and 10 bases, in that order; junction bases with no gene match: 4. The CDR3 covers 14 residues. Germline V gene data show CDR1 as SGHTA and CDR2 as FQGTGA.

The V call is TRBV6-5, the J call TRBJ2-3; TRBD2 is a possible D gene (6 bases). V was shortened by 4 bases and J by 4 bases, with 18 bases between the two germline ends. Germline V gene data show CDR1 as MNHEY and CDR2 as SVGAGI. The CDR3 runs to 16 residues. The CDR3 reads CASSSRTTGSPDTQYF. The CDR3 region has the DNA TGTGCCAGCAGTTCCCGGACTACCGGTTCCCCAGATACGCAGTATTTT.

V is TRBV19 and J is TRBJ1-1, with unresolved D. The ends were cut back, 6 bases at V and 6 bases at J, with 8 bases in the middle. This CDR3 is 11 amino acids long. Germline CDR1 reads LNHDA; CDR2 reads SQIVND (reference sequence). CDR3 amino acids: CASRSFAEAFF. CDR3 DNA: TGTGCCAGTAGGAGTTTCGCTGAAGCTTTCTTT. The variable domain in full, completed from reference TRBV19 and TRBJ1-1, reads DGGITQSPKYLFRKEGQNVTLSCEQNLNHDAMYWYRQDPGQGLRLIYYSQIVNDFQKGDIAEGYSVSREKKESFPLTVTSAQKNPTAFYLCASRSFAEAFFGQGTRLTVV.

CDR3 region: CACFSGVANTGELFF. For the CDR3, the DNA is TGTGCCTGTTTTAGCGGGGTCGCGAACACCGGGGAGCTGTTTTTT. V is TRBV30 and J is TRBJ2-2, with 8 bases identical to TRBD2. CDR3 length: 15 residues. V shed 6 bases, J shed 0 bases, and the junction held 6 bases outside the gene matches. Germline-derived CDR1 and CDR2 are GTSNPN and SVGIG (reference sequence).

This clone was seen a few times. The chain carries TRBV7-9 and TRBJ2-7; 7 nucleotides match TRBD1. V trimming: 4 bases; J trimming: 5 bases; junction bases outside the gene matches: 5. This CDR3 comprises 13 residues. Germline lookup yields CDR1 SEHNR and CDR2 FQNEAQ (reference sequence). For the CDR3, the DNA is TGTGCCAGCAGCTCACAGGGGTTCCACGAGCAGTACTTC. Amino acids: CASSSQGFHEQYF.

The V and J genes are TRBV12-5 and TRBJ1-1; D call uncertain. There are 14 residues in the CDR3. V was shortened by 2 bases and J by 3 bases, with 10 bases between the two germline ends. Germline CDR1 and CDR2: LGHNT and FRNRAP. CDR3 coding DNA: TGTGCTAGTGGTTTGCCTCAATACGACACTGAAGCTTTCTTT. Protein sequence: CASGLPQYDTEAFF.

The chain combines TRBV5-1 with TRBJ1-1; tentatively, D is TRBD1 (6 bases). Germline V lookup: CDR1 SGHRS, CDR2 YFSETQ. The germline V and J ends were trimmed by 0 bases and 0 bases, with 12 bases remaining between them. The CDR3 has 16 amino acids. The CDR3 DNA is TGCGCCAGCAGCTTGGTTCAGGGGATCATGAACACTGAAGCTTTCTTT. Encoded protein: CASSLVQGIMNTEAFF.

The chain carries TRBV5-1 and TRBJ1-6; 8 bases line up with TRBD1. Per the germline V gene, CDR1 is SGHRS and CDR2 is YFSETQ. This CDR3 has 14 residues. V lost 4 bases and J lost 5; bases outside the gene matches: 2. The DNA for the CDR3 is TGCGCCAGCAGCATGGACAGGGATAATTCACCCCTCCACTTT. Translating gives CASSMDRDNSPLHF. Drawing the rest from reference TRBV5-1 and TRBJ1-6, the complete variable domain is KAGVTQTPRYLIKTRGQQVTLSCSPISGHRSVSWYQQTPGQGLQFLFEYFSETQRNKGNFPGRFSGRQFSNSRSEMNVSTLELGDSALYLCASSMDRDNSPLHFGNGTRLTVT.

This clone was seen just once. The chain recombines TRBV6-1 with TRBJ2-3; 9 bases are a match to TRBD1. Per the germline V gene, CDR1 is MNHNS and CDR2 is SASEGT. Trimming cost V 4 bases and J 6 bases; bases outside gene matches: 8. This CDR3 has 15 residues. The CDR3 region is CASSVIQGAVDTQYF. CDR3 sequence (DNA): TGTGCCAGCAGTGTAATACAGGGGGCGGTGGATACGCAGTATTTT.

The gene calls are TRBV19 and TRBJ1-1, with D perhaps matching TRBD1 (5 bases). Germline loops: CDR1 LNHDA, CDR2 SQIVND (reference sequence). V lost 4 bases and J lost 0, with 9 bases in between. The CDR3 loop spans 14 amino acids. In DNA form, the CDR3 reads TGTGCCAGTAGTAACGACAGAATGAACACTGAAGCTTTCTTT. It is translated as CASSNDRMNTEAFF. Full variable domain (remainder filled in from reference TRBV19 and TRBJ1-1): DGGITQSPKYLFRKEGQNVTLSCEQNLNHDAMYWYRQDPGQGLRLIYYSQIVNDFQKGDIAEGYSVSREKKESFPLTVTSAQKNPTAFYLCASSNDRMNTEAFFGQGTRLTVV.

V and J are TRBV6-5 and TRBJ1-1; D perhaps matches TRBD1 (5 bases). V was trimmed by 6 bases and J by 1 base, leaving 15 bases between them. The CDR3 has 15 residues. Germline V gene data show CDR1 as MNHEY and CDR2 as SVGAGI. CDR3 DNA sequence: TGTGCCAGCAGCCCGCCGGGACGGAGGAACACTGAAGCTTTCTTT. It encodes CASSPPGRRNTEAFF.

The chain links TRBV19 to TRBJ2-5; TRBD2 matches at 9 bases. CDR3 length: 15 amino acids. From germline, CDR1 is LNHDA and CDR2 SQIVND (reference sequence). V was clipped by 7 bases and J by 1 base; unmatched bases: 7. CDR3: CASKKRRGGQETQYF. Here the CDR3 DNA reads TGTGCCAGTAAGAAAAGGCGGGGGGGCCAAGAGACCCAGTACTTC.

The chain uses TRBV19 and TRBJ1-3; D is unresolved. This CDR3 has 14 amino acids. Trimming stripped 3 bases from V and 9 bases from J, with 15 bases between. CDR1 is LNHDA and CDR2 is SQIVND in the germline V gene (reference sequence). The CDR3 DNA follows: TGTGCCAGTAGTATGGAGGGTCCTCGGTTCACCATATATTTT. It yields the protein CASSMEGPRFTIYF. The full variable domain, in which reference TRBV19 and TRBJ1-3 provide the parts outside the CDR3, is DGGITQSPKYLFRKEGQNVTLSCEQNLNHDAMYWYRQDPGQGLRLIYYSQIVNDFQKGDIAEGYSVSREKKESFPLTVTSAQKNPTAFYLCASSMEGPRFTIYFGEGSWLTVV.

The chain links TRBV5-1 to TRBJ2-3, with 10 bases fitting TRBD2. Trimming took 1 base from V and 3 from J; bases not matched to a gene: 8. Per germline, CDR1 SGHRS and CDR2 YFSETQ. There are 17 residues in the CDR3. CDR3 sequence: CASSLLPSGSMTDTQYF. In DNA form, the CDR3 reads TGCGCCAGCAGCTTGTTGCCTAGCGGGAGTATGACAGATACGCAGTATTTT.

The chain joins TRBV19 to TRBJ1-1; D not certain. Trimming cost V 5 bases and J 1 base, with 17 bases left between them. The CDR3 is 16 residues long. Germline-derived CDR1 and CDR2 are LNHDA and SQIVND (reference sequence). CDR3 region: CASSPSGDGQNTEAFF. In DNA form, the CDR3 reads TGTGCCAGTAGTCCCTCGGGCGACGGGCAGAACACTGAAGCTTTCTTT. Full variable domain (remainder filled in from reference TRBV19 and TRBJ1-1): DGGITQSPKYLFRKEGQNVTLSCEQNLNHDAMYWYRQDPGQGLRLIYYSQIVNDFQKGDIAEGYSVSREKKESFPLTVTSAQKNPTAFYLCASSPSGDGQNTEAFFGQGTRLTVV.

The chain carries TRBV30 and TRBJ2-5, with 11 bases that match TRBD2. The CDR3 sequence is 14 residues long. CDR1 and CDR2 (germline): GTSNPN, SVGIG (reference sequence). Trimming at V came to 3 bases and at J to 5 bases, leaving 5 bases not matched to a gene. The CDR3 protein is CAWRASGGLETQYF. DNA of the CDR3: TGTGCCTGGAGGGCTAGCGGGGGGTTGGAGACCCAGTACTTC.

The chain couples TRBV21-1 to TRBJ1-4. TRBV21-1 is reported as a pseudogene. This CDR3 has 14 amino acids. CDR3 DNA sequence: TGTGCCACCGGTGGTAATAGGGGGGCTGAAAAACTGTTTTTT. The encoded protein is CATGGNRGAEKLFF.

The V call is TRBV14, the J call TRBJ1-1; perhaps TRBD1 as D (6 bases). CDR1 and CDR2 from the germline V gene are SGHDN and FVKESK. The length of the CDR3 is 13 residues. V dropped 5 bases and J dropped 5 bases, with 12 bases sitting between them. The CDR3 loop reads CASSTQGKTEAFF. CDR3 bases: TGTGCCAGCAGCACACAGGGAAAAACTGAAGCTTTCTTT.